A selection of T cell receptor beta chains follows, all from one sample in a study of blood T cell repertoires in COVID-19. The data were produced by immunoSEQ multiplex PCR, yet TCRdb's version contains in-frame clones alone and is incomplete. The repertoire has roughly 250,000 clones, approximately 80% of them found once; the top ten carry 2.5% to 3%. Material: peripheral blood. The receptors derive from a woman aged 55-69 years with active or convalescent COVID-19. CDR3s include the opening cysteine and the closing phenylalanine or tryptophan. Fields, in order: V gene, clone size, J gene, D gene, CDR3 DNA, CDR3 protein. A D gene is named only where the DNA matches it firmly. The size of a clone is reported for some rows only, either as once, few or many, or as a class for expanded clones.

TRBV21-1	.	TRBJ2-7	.	TGTGCCAGCAGTTTCGAAGCCCGGGACACCGCCGACGAGCAGTACTTC	CASSFEARDTADEQYF
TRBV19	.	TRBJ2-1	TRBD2	TGTGCCAGTATTGGGCTAGCGGGGGGGCATCATGAGCAGTTCTTC	CASIGLAGGHHEQFF
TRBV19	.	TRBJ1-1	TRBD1	TGTGCCAGTACCCCAAGGGGGCTGAACACTGAAGCTTTCTTT	CASTPRGLNTEAFF
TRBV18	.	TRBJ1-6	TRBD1	TGTGCCAGCTCAGGGAACAGGGGGCAGAATTCACCCCTCCACTTT	CASSGNRGQNSPLHF
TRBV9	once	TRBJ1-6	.	TGTGCCAGCGCTTGGACAGAAAAAAATTCACCCCTCCACTTT	CASAWTEKNSPLHF
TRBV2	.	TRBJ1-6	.	TGTGCCAGCAGGCCCACAGGGAGCTCCTATAATTCACCCCTCCACTTT	CASRPTGSSYNSPLHF
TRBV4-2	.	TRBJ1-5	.	TGTGCCAGCAGCCCCAATCCCAGCAATCAGCCCCAGCATTTT	CASSPNPSNQPQHF
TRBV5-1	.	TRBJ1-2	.	TGCGCCAGCAGCTTGGACGGACAGCTCGAACGCTACACCTTC	CASSLDGQLERYTF
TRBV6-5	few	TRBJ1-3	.	TGTGCCAGCAGTAAACAGAGCTCTGGAAACACCATATATTTT	CASSKQSSGNTIYF
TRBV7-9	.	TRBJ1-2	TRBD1	TGTGCCAGCACGGCCGGGACAGGCCTTGGTCCGAGGGGCTACACCTTC	CASTAGTGLGPRGYTF
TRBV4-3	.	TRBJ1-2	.	TGCGCCAGCAGCCAAGCGGGGGGTGGTGGCTACACCTTC	CASSQAGGGGYTF
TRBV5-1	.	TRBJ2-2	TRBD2	TGCGCCAGCAGTTTGGATGCTAGCGGGGAGAACACCGGGGAGCTGTTTTTT	CASSLDASGENTGELFF
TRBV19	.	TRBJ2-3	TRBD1	TGTGCCAGTAGTAGGAGACCGACAGGGGTCAGCACAGATACGCAGTATTTT	CASSRRPTGVSTDTQYF
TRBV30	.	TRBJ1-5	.	TGTGCCTGGAGTGTATCGTGGGGAGCCACTAATCAGCCCCAGCATTTT	CAWSVSWGATNQPQHF
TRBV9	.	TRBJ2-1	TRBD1	TGTGCCAGCAGCGGAATACAGGGGCTAGCCTCCTACAATGAGCAGTTCTTC	CASSGIQGLASYNEQFF
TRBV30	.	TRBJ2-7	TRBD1	TGTGCCTGGAGCGGGGACAGCCTGAGAACCTACGAGCAGTACTTC	CAWSGDSLRTYEQYF
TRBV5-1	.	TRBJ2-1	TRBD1	TGCGCCAGCAGCTTGGAACAGGGGCCCTACAATGAGCAGTTCTTC	CASSLEQGPYNEQFF
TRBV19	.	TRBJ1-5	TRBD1	TGTGCCAGTACCCCTCCGGGACAGCGTTCTAATCAGCCCCAGCATTTT	CASTPPGQRSNQPQHF
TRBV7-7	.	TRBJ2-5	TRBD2	TGTGCTAGCAGCTTATCGGGGGGGTACCAAGAGACCCAGTACTTC	CASSLSGGYQETQYF
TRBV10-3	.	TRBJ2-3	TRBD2	TGTGCCATCGAGCACCCAACCGGGACTAGCAAAACAGATACGCAGTATTTT	CAIEHPTGTSKTDTQYF
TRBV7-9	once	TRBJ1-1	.	TGTGCCAGCAGGAGCACAGGGTCGGGGACTGAAGCTTTCTTT	CASRSTGSGTEAFF
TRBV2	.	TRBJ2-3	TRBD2	TGTGCCAGCAGTGAGGCCCTAGCGGGGGGCTACACAGATACGCAGTATTTT	CASSEALAGGYTDTQYF
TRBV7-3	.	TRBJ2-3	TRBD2	TGTGCCAGCAGCTTAAGGCTAGCGGGGGGGATAAAACCCACAGATACGCAGTATTTT	CASSLRLAGGIKPTDTQYF
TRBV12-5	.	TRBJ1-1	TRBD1	TGTGCTAGTGTACTGGACAGGGGCACTGAAGCTTTCTTT	CASVLDRGTEAFF
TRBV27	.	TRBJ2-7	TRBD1	TGTGCCAGCAGTTTAGGGCAGGGGGTTACCTACGAGCAGTACTTC	CASSLGQGVTYEQYF
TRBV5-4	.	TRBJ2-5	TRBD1	TGTGCCAGCAGCTTGGGGACAGGGGGCTGGGAGACCCAGTACTTC	CASSLGTGGWETQYF
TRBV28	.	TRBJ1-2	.	TGTGCCAGCAGTCCCTCGGTAGGGGCCTCTCCTAACTATGGCTACACCTTC	CASSPSVGASPNYGYTF
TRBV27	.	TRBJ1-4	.	TGTGCCAGCAGTTCTACAGGTCTAACTAATGAAAAACTGTTTTTT	CASSSTGLTNEKLFF
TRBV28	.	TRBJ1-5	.	TGTGCCAGCAGGGCGTGGGGCCAGCCCCAGCATTTT	CASRAWGQPQHF
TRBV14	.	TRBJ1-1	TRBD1	TGTGCCAGCAGCCAAGCAGGGGGAGCCACTGAAGCTTTCTTT	CASSQAGGATEAFF
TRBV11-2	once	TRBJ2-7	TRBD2	TGTGCCAGCAGCTTAGGTAGCGGGGGGGCCTACGAGCAGTACTTC	CASSLGSGGAYEQYF
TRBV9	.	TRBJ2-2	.	TGTGCCAGCAGCGTGGAAAGAGGGCTCGTAGCCGGGGAGCTGTTTTTT	CASSVERGLVAGELFF
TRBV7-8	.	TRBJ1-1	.	TGTGCCAGCAGCTTAGAGGGAGACGGAGCGGGCACTGAAGCTTTCTTT	CASSLEGDGAGTEAFF
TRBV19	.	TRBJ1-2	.	TGTGCCAGTAGCCGGGGTCCTGGCTACACCTTC	CASSRGPGYTF
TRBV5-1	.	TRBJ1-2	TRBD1	TGCGCCAGCAGCCCGGACAGGGTGAACTATGGCTACACCTTC	CASSPDRVNYGYTF
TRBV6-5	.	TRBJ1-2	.	TGTGCCAGCAGCCAAATTCGGGAGGGCCGCTATGGCTACACCTTC	CASSQIREGRYGYTF